This T cell receptor beta chain emerged from a study of cytomegalovirus exposure and HLA in healthy donors. For the study at large: Unique TCRs from HLA-typed donors, 65 million to 85 million of them, were held in an early data release.

Per germline, CDR1 ENHRY and CDR2 SYGVKD. Trimming pared 2 bases from V and 4 bases from J, leaving 8 bases between. This CDR3 has 13 residues. Study-wide results and limits: The analysis excluded some indistinguishable V segments, including TRBV6-2 and TRBV6-3. Most of the TCR beta V segments (in an earlier analysis) were productive either about 90% or about 30% of the time.

This clone has just a few counts. No antigen is known for it. The PCR was carried out with 60 Vbeta primers and 13 Jbeta primers. Produced via immunoSEQ multiplex PCR; TCRdb's table is partial and in-frame only. This sample has some 100,000 clones, with approximately 80% found just once. Donors had nominal health at sampling but likely had unrecorded immune exposures. V and J are TRBV10-3 and TRBJ1-2; D uncertain. The clonotype was recovered from a woman aged 18-35 years in good health and CMV-seronegative. Input material: PBMCs. The CDR3 loop is CAISENIGYGYTF. The CDR3 nucleotides read TGTGCCATCAGTGAGAATATCGGCTATGGCTACACCTTC.